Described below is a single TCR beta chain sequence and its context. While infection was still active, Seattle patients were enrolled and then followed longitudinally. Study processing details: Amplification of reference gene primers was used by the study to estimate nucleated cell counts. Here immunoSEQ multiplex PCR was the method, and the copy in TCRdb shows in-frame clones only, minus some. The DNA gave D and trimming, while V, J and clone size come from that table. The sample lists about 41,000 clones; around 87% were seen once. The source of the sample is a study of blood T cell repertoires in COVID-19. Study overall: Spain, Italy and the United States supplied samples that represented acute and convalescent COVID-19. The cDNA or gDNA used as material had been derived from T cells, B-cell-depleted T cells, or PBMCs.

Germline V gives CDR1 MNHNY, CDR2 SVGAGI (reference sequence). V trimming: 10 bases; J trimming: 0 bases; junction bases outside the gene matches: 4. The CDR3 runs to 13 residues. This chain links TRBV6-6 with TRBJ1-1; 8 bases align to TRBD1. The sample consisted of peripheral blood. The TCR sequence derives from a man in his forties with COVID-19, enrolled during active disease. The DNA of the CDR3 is TGTGCCACCTCAGGGGGCATGAACACTGAAGCTTTCTTT. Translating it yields CATSGGMNTEAFF.